These T cell receptor beta chains were read from a single sample in a study of shared T cell receptors in the human thymus. Sequencing used immunoSEQ multiplex PCR; TCRdb keeps in-frame clones, though not all of them. The sample lists roughly 710,000 clones, 70% to 90% seen once, with more than 0.008% in the top ten. This same sample was also taken into another study, of human thymus T cells.

The specimen was thymocytes. These receptors all stem from a girl less than two years old with a congenital heart defect. CDR3s include the opening cysteine and the closing phenylalanine or tryptophan. Each record gives: J gene, V gene, D gene, clone size, CDR3 protein, CDR3 DNA. The D gene is left open where the match is weak. Expanded clones are given a class, and other clones once, few, many or no size at all.

J: TRBJ2-5; V: TRBV6-6; D: .; size: .; CDR3: CASSPVVGPWETQYF; DNA: TGTGCCAGCAGTCCGGTCGTGGGGCCATGGGAGACCCAGTACTTC
J: TRBJ1-2; V: TRBV19; D: TRBD1; size: .; CDR3: CASSSGTGYCGYTF; DNA: TGTGCCAGTAGTTCCGGGACAGGGTATTGCGGCTACACCTTC
J: TRBJ2-4; V: TRBV27; D: TRBD1; size: .; CDR3: CASSSRTGRLVKNIQYF; DNA: TGTGCCAGCAGTTCCCGGACAGGCCGGCTGGTCAAAAACATTCAGTACTTC
J: TRBJ2-6; V: TRBV7-9; D: TRBD1; size: .; CDR3: CASSLEVGTGATGANVLTF; DNA: TGTGCCAGCAGCTTAGAAGTTGGGACAGGGGCCACCGGGGCCAACGTCCTGACTTTC
J: TRBJ2-3; V: TRBV25-1; D: .; size: .; CDR3: CASSAGGTDLGDTQYF; DNA: TGTGCCAGCAGTGCTGGCGGGACGGACCTCGGAGATACGCAGTATTTT
J: TRBJ2-5; V: TRBV7-9; D: TRBD2; size: once; CDR3: CASSPTPGLDTGRSQYF; DNA: TGTGCCAGCAGCCCAACACCGGGACTAGACACAGGACGGTCCCAGTACTTC
J: TRBJ1-1; V: TRBV10-2; D: .; size: few; CDR3: CASSEYRVGTEAFF; DNA: TGCGCCAGCAGTGAGTACAGGGTGGGAACTGAAGCTTTCTTT
J: TRBJ2-7; V: TRBV7-2; D: .; size: .; CDR3: CASSLVARPHGTWSYEQYF; DNA: TGTGCCAGCAGCTTAGTCGCGCGACCACACGGGACATGGTCCTACGAGCAGTACTTC
J: TRBJ2-1; V: TRBV5-6; D: TRBD2; size: .; CDR3: CASSRGATAGVRNEQFF; DNA: TGTGCCAGCAGCCGAGGGGCCACAGCGGGGGTTAGAAATGAGCAGTTCTTC
J: TRBJ2-7; V: TRBV9; D: .; size: .; CDR3: CASSVGAGSYEQYF; DNA: TGTGCCAGCAGCGTAGGGGCAGGTTCCTACGAGCAGTACTTC
J: TRBJ1-2; V: TRBV19; D: TRBD1; size: .; CDR3: CASYARGPGYTF; DNA: TGTGCCAGCTATGCCAGGGGGCCTGGCTACACCTTC
J: TRBJ2-7; V: TRBV5-1; D: .; size: .; CDR3: CASSYYRGAAYEQYF; DNA: TGCGCCAGCAGCTATTACCGGGGGGCCGCGTACGAGCAGTACTTC
J: TRBJ2-7; V: TRBV7-2; D: .; size: .; CDR3: CASSFSTRRQATYEQYF; DNA: TGTGCCAGCAGCTTTTCTACTCGAAGACAGGCGACCTACGAGCAGTACTTC
J: TRBJ2-1; V: TRBV12-5; D: TRBD2; size: .; CDR3: CASGLAPGTSGGSSYNEQFF; DNA: TGTGCTAGTGGTTTGGCCCCCGGGACTAGCGGGGGGAGCTCCTACAATGAGCAGTTCTTC
J: TRBJ2-1; V: TRBV6-1; D: TRBD1; size: once; CDR3: CASSATGYNEQFF; DNA: TGTGCCAGCTCAGCGACAGGGTACAATGAGCAGTTCTTC
J: TRBJ1-1; V: TRBV6-5; D: .; size: .; CDR3: CASRSRLSTEAFF; DNA: TGTGCCAGCAGGTCCAGGTTGTCAACTGAAGCTTTCTTT
J: TRBJ2-7; V: TRBV6-6; D: TRBD2; size: .; CDR3: CASSYWEGEISYEQYF; DNA: TGTGCCAGCAGTTACTGGGAGGGCGAAATCTCCTACGAGCAGTACTTC
J: TRBJ2-2; V: TRBV12-5; D: .; size: .; CDR3: CASGRLIRQPKSNTGELFF; DNA: TGTGCTAGTGGCCGATTAATCCGACAGCCAAAGTCGAACACCGGGGAGCTGTTTTTT
J: TRBJ2-3; V: TRBV7-3; D: .; size: once; CDR3: CASSLGTPSTDTQYF; DNA: TGTGCCAGCAGCTTAGGGACACCGAGCACAGATACGCAGTATTTT
J: TRBJ2-7; V: TRBV6-5; D: .; size: .; CDR3: CASSYGQEEEQYF; DNA: TGTGCCAGCAGTTACGGGCAGGAGGAAGAGCAGTACTTC
J: TRBJ2-1; V: TRBV6-5; D: .; size: .; CDR3: CASSYSEGQSYNEQFF; DNA: TGTGCCAGCAGTTACTCGGAGGGACAGTCCTACAATGAGCAGTTCTTC
J: TRBJ1-1; V: TRBV7-9; D: .; size: .; CDR3: CASSSLNSGTRLRTEAFF; DNA: TGTGCCAGCAGCTCCCTAAACTCAGGGACTCGACTAAGGACTGAAGCTTTCTTT
J: TRBJ1-1; V: TRBV6-5; D: .; size: .; CDR3: CASSTSELRNTEAFF; DNA: TGTGCCAGCAGTACCAGCGAATTAAGGAACACTGAAGCTTTCTTT
J: TRBJ1-5; V: TRBV10-2; D: TRBD1; size: .; CDR3: CASSERQGEQPQHF; DNA: TGCGCCAGCAGTGAGCGACAGGGAGAACAGCCCCAGCATTTT
J: TRBJ1-6; V: TRBV28; D: .; size: .; CDR3: CASSLWRVNNSPLHF; DNA: TGTGCCAGCAGTTTATGGCGGGTAAATAATTCACCCCTCCACTTT
J: TRBJ2-2; V: TRBV14; D: TRBD2; size: .; CDR3: CASSQESGVVGGELFF; DNA: TGTGCCAGCAGCCAAGAAAGCGGGGTGGTAGGCGGGGAGCTGTTTTTT
J: TRBJ2-3; V: TRBV7-6; D: .; size: .; CDR3: CASRGTELVDTQYF; DNA: TGTGCCAGCCGGGGTACGGAGCTCGTAGATACGCAGTATTTT
J: TRBJ1-1; V: TRBV30; D: .; size: .; CDR3: CAWNRIGDRSNTEAFF; DNA: TGTGCCTGGAATCGTATAGGAGACAGGTCGAACACTGAAGCTTTCTTT
J: TRBJ1-1; V: TRBV2; D: .; size: .; CDR3: CASTPTKNTEAFF; DNA: TGTGCCAGCACTCCCACTAAGAACACTGAAGCTTTCTTT
J: TRBJ2-5; V: TRBV7-2; D: .; size: .; CDR3: CASSLGALYQETQYF; DNA: TGTGCCAGCAGCTTAGGGGCTCTGTACCAAGAGACCCAGTACTTC
J: TRBJ1-6; V: TRBV7-9; D: .; size: once; CDR3: CASSSVSLDERPNSPLHF; DNA: TGTGCCAGCAGCTCCGTTAGTCTAGATGAACGCCCTAATTCACCCCTCCACTTT
J: TRBJ2-3; V: TRBV10-3; D: .; size: .; CDR3: CAISESNPTRGGYTDTQYF; DNA: TGTGCCATCAGTGAGTCGAACCCAACCCGGGGAGGTTACACAGATACGCAGTATTTT
J: TRBJ2-4; V: TRBV28; D: TRBD1; size: .; CDR3: CASSYNRGRKDIQYF; DNA: TGTGCCAGCAGCTACAACAGGGGGCGAAAGGACATTCAGTACTTC
J: TRBJ1-2; V: TRBV14; D: .; size: .; CDR3: CASSPIDREGAVYGYTF; DNA: TGTGCCAGCAGCCCGATTGATAGGGAGGGAGCTGTCTATGGCTACACCTTC
J: TRBJ1-1; V: TRBV7-9; D: .; size: .; CDR3: CASSLAAPSGEAFF; DNA: TGTGCCAGCAGCTTAGCGGCCCCTTCAGGAGAAGCTTTCTTT